These 13 T cell receptor beta chains were sequenced from one sample in a study of cytomegalovirus exposure and HLA in healthy donors. Use of 60 Vbeta and 13 Jbeta primers characterized the PCR. Sequencing was performed with immunoSEQ multiplex PCR; in TCRdb, only in-frame clones are kept and a portion is missing. In the table there are 150,000 to 200,000 clones, around four fifths of which are singletons. What was sequenced was PBMCs. These receptors originate from a woman younger than 45 in good health and CMV-seronegative.

The V gene is TRBV7-2, the J gene TRBJ2-3; 9 bases line up with TRBD2. CDR1 and CDR2 from the germline V gene are SGHTA and FQGNSA. Unmatched junction bases numbered 10, after V lost 7 bases and J lost 2 bases. The CDR3 contains 16 residues. DNA for the CDR3: TGTGCCAGCACTCGGGAAGCGGGGGGACTCACAGATACGCAGTATTTT. Residues: CASTREAGGLTDTQYF.

The rearrangement uses TRBV2 and TRBJ2-5; possibly TRBD2 for D (6 bases). The germline gives CDR1 SNHLY, CDR2 FYNNEI. The CDR3 contains 15 residues. V was cut by 5 bases and J by 1 base, with 14 bases left in between. The CDR3 DNA reads TGTGCCAGCAGTCCTCCCCGGCGGGGCCAAGAGACCCAGTACTTC. Its protein is CASSPPRRGQETQYF.

Written as DNA, the CDR3 is TGTGCCAGCAGCCGGAGCGGGCCCTCCTACGAGCAGTACTTC. It codes for CASSRSGPSYEQYF. The chain combines TRBV6-5 with TRBJ2-5, with D tentatively TRBD2 (6 bases). The J call is uncertain, as TRBJ2-7 better fits the DNA end. CDR1 is MNHEY, CDR2 SVGAGI, per germline. The CDR3 loop spans 14 amino acids.

CDR3 bases: TGTGCCAGCAGCGGGCAACGAGGAGAGACCCAGTACTTC. Amino acids: CASSGQRGETQYF. The chain couples TRBV9 to TRBJ2-5; no reliable D call. In germline, CDR1 is SGDLS, CDR2 YYNGEE. This CDR3 is 13 amino acids long. V shed 3 bases and J shed 4 bases, with 10 bases lying between them.

The V call is TRBV19, the J call TRBJ1-5; D might be TRBD1 (5 bases). Per the germline V gene, CDR1 is LNHDA and CDR2 is SQIVND (reference sequence). V gave up 3 bases and J gave up 2 bases, with 8 bases separating them. The CDR3 totals 14 residues. The CDR3 sequence: CASSISTGNQPQHF. In DNA, the CDR3 is TGTGCCAGTAGTATTTCGACAGGCAATCAGCCCCAGCATTTT.

V and J are TRBV6-1 and TRBJ2-5; TRBD2 is a possible D gene (5 bases). The CDR3 sequence is 13 residues long. V lost 2 bases and J lost 5, with 9 bases in between. Germline V gene sequence: CDR1 MNHNS, CDR2 SASEGT. In DNA form, the CDR3 reads TGTGCCAGCAGTGAATTGAGGGCCGAGACCCAGTACTTC. It encodes CASSELRAETQYF.

This clone was seen once. The chain uses TRBV30 and TRBJ1-4; TRBD1 matches 10 bases. The CDR3 totals 16 residues. V gave up 5 bases and J gave up 2 bases; unmatched junction bases: 8. Germline values: CDR1 GTSNPN, CDR2 SVGIG (reference sequence). CDR3 amino acids: CAWGGRTGGTNEKLFF. The CDR3 DNA reads TGTGCCTGGGGCGGGCGGACAGGGGGTACTAATGAAAAACTGTTTTTT.

This clone was seen once. The V gene is TRBV19, the J gene TRBJ1-2, with TRBD1 as a possible D gene (5 bases). This CDR3 has 11 residues. Germline loops: CDR1 LNHDA, CDR2 SQIVND (reference sequence). V was shortened by 5 bases and J by 8 bases, with 9 bases between the two germline ends. In nucleotides, the CDR3 is TGTGCCAGTAGTGTCCCAGGGGGCTACACCTTC. Translating gives CASSVPGGYTF. Variable domain in full (rest from reference TRBV19 and TRBJ1-2): DGGITQSPKYLFRKEGQNVTLSCEQNLNHDAMYWYRQDPGQGLRLIYYSQIVNDFQKGDIAEGYSVSREKKESFPLTVTSAQKNPTAFYLCASSVPGGYTFGSGTRLTVV.

This chain joins TRBV7-2 and TRBJ2-1; 10 nucleotides line up with TRBD1. The germline CDR1 and CDR2 sequences are SGHTA and FQGNSA. The CDR3 loop spans 15 amino acids. V was pared by 1 base and J by 4 bases, with 1 base of the junction left unmatched. CDR3 nucleotide sequence: TGTGCCAGCAGCTTAGAGGGACAGGGGTACAATGAGCAGTTCTTC. Residues: CASSLEGQGYNEQFF.

This clone appeared a few times. The chain couples TRBV27 to TRBJ2-6; 9 bases are a match to TRBD1. With V trimmed by 4 bases and J by 1 base, 2 bases remained unmatched. This CDR3 spans 16 amino acids. CDR1 MNHEY and CDR2 SMNVEV come from the germline V gene (reference sequence). The CDR3 here is CASSSGTGSGANVLTF. The CDR3 DNA follows: TGTGCCAGCAGTTCCGGGACAGGGTCTGGGGCCAACGTCCTGACTTTC.

The V gene is TRBV7-3, the J gene TRBJ1-1; TRBD1 agrees at 7 bases. The CDR3 sequence is 14 residues long. With 5 bases clipped from V and 2 bases from J, the junction kept 5 bases outside the gene matches. Germline CDR1 is SGHTA and CDR2 is FQGTGA. CDR3 DNA: TGTGCCAGCAGCCCGGGACAGCTAAACACTGAAGCTTTCTTT. Encoded protein: CASSPGQLNTEAFF. The full variable domain, rest sourced from reference TRBV7-3 and TRBJ1-1, is GAGVSQTPSNKVTEKGKYVELRCDPISGHTALYWYRQSLGQGPEFLIYFQGTGAADDSGLPNDRFFAVRPEGSVSTLKIQRTERGDSAVYLCASSPGQLNTEAFFGQGTRLTVV.

V is TRBV6-4 and J is TRBJ1-2; a weak D match, TRBD1 (6 bases). This CDR3 comprises 14 residues. CDR1 is MRHNA and CDR2 is SNTAGT in the germline V gene. Trimming left V 3 bases short and J 1 base short, with 9 bases between. CDR3 nucleotides: TGTGCCAGCAGTGAGTCACAGGGTAACTATGGCTACACCTTC. This gives the protein CASSESQGNYGYTF.

The chain recombines TRBV30 with TRBJ1-2; D gene unclear. This CDR3 spans 13 amino acids. Trimming left V 5 bases short and J 1 base short, with 11 bases between. Germline-derived CDR1 and CDR2 are GTSNPN and SVGIG (reference sequence). The CDR3 loop is CAWLLTLNYGYTF. The CDR3 DNA sequence: TGTGCCTGGCTATTGACTCTTAACTATGGCTACACCTTC.